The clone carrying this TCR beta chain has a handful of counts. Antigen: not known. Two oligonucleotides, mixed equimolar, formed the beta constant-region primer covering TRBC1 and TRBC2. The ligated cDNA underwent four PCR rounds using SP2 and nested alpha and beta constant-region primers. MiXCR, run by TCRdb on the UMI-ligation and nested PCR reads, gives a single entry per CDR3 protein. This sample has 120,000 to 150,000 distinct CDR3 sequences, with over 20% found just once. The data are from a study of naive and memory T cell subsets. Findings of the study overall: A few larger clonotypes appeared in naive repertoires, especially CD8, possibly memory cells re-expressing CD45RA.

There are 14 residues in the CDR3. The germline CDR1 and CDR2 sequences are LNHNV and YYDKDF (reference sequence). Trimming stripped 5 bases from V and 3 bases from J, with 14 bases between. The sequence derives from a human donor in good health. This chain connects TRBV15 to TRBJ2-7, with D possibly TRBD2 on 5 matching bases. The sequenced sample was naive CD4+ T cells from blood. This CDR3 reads CATSVGLNNYEQYF. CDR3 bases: TGTGCCACCAGCGTTGGACTGAACAACTACGAGCAGTACTTC.